This entry lists 20 T cell receptor beta chains sequenced from one sample in a study of T cells after somatic rescue of genetic block. Some clones are missing from TCRdb's copy, which holds only in-frame ones; the method was immunoSEQ multiplex PCR. The sample has about 88,000 clones; approximately 90% are singletons. Sequenced material: peripheral blood mononuclear cells (PBMCs). The receptors derive from a woman aged 18-29 years.

In this sample, this clone turned up once. The chain carries TRBV28 and TRBJ1-4; D ambiguous. The CDR3 has 13 residues. Germline lookup yields CDR1 MDHEN and CDR2 SYDVKM. V was shortened by 5 bases and J by 8 bases, with 12 bases between the two germline ends. CDR3 sequence reads: CASSPRAPEKLFF. CDR3 sequence (DNA): TGTGCCAGCAGTCCCCGGGCCCCGGAAAAACTGTTTTTT.

The chain recombines TRBV5-1 with TRBJ1-2, with D tentatively TRBD1 (5 bases). The CDR3 is 13 residues long. Trimming took off 2 bases at V and 4 bases at J, with 9 bases between the two ends. Germline assignment: CDR1 SGHRS and CDR2 YFSETQ. This CDR3 is CASSFDSFYGYTF. CDR3 coding DNA: TGCGCCAGCAGCTTCGACAGTTTCTATGGCTACACCTTC.

The chain is built from TRBV10-3 and TRBJ1-1, with D uncertain. The CDR3 totals 13 residues. Germline V gives CDR1 ENHRY, CDR2 SYGVKD. V dropped 2 bases and J dropped 0 bases, with 4 bases sitting between them. This chain's CDR3 is CAISEAVNTEAFF. Here the CDR3 DNA reads TGTGCCATCAGTGAGGCCGTGAACACTGAAGCTTTCTTT.

The J gene is TRBJ2-5, the V gene TRBV28; D is possibly TRBD1 (5 bases). V was clipped by 1 base and J by 4 bases, with 13 bases between them. Germline V CDR1 and CDR2: MDHEN, SYDVKM. The CDR3 totals 15 residues. DNA for the CDR3: TGTGCCAGCAGTTTATCGGGCCAGGGCGGAGAGACCCAGTACTTC. It translates to CASSLSGQGGETQYF.

The chain carries TRBV29-1 and TRBJ2-7; D remains ambiguous. The germline V gene encodes CDR1 SQVTM and CDR2 ANQGSEA. The CDR3 extends over 11 amino acids. The ends were cut back, 5 bases at V and 1 base at J, with 6 bases in the middle. CDR3 nucleotides: TGCAGCGTTAGGGATTCCTACGAGCAGTACTTC. This codes for CSVRDSYEQYF.

The chain is built from TRBV19 and TRBJ1-2; TRBD1 aligns across 9 bases. This CDR3 region has 15 residues. With V trimmed by 5 bases and J by 8 bases, 12 bases remained unmatched. Germline CDR1 is LNHDA and CDR2 is SQIVND (reference sequence). DNA of the CDR3: TGTGCCAGTAGTCTAGGGACAGGGAGGGATACGGGCTACACCTTC. The encoded protein is CASSLGTGRDTGYTF.

The rearrangement uses TRBV21-1 and TRBJ2-7. TRBV21-1 is a known pseudogene. The CDR3 sequence is 10 residues long. CDR3 sequence: CASSNYEQYF. CDR3 nucleotides: TGTGCCAGCAGCAACTACGAGCAGTACTTC.

The chain is built from TRBV6-6 and TRBJ1-2, with D hard to call. The V gene's germline CDR1 is MNHNY and CDR2 SVGAGI (reference sequence). Trimming left V 7 bases short and J 4 bases short, with 13 bases between. CDR3 length: 13 residues. In DNA, the CDR3 is TGTGCCAGCACTCCTGCGGGTGCCTATGGCTACACCTTC. Translated: CASTPAGAYGYTF.

This rearrangement joins TRBV14 to TRBJ1-1; the D is unclear. The CDR3 consists of 11 residues. The V end lost 8 bases, the J end lost 4 bases, and 8 bases lay between the germline ends. Per the germline V gene, CDR1 is SGHDN and CDR2 is FVKESK. CDR3 loop: CASGVGTEAFF. Here the CDR3 DNA reads TGTGCCAGCGGGGTGGGCACTGAAGCTTTCTTT.

This clone appeared once. V and J are TRBV30 and TRBJ1-2; no clear D gene. The CDR3 is made up of 16 amino acids. V lost 1 base, J lost 0 bases, and 15 bases lay in between. Germline-derived CDR1 and CDR2 are GTSNPN and SVGIG (reference sequence). The CDR3 sequence: CAWSALGTSANYGYTF. CDR3 DNA sequence: TGTGCCTGGAGTGCCCTAGGAACATCAGCTAACTATGGCTACACCTTC.

Only one count was recorded for this clone. This chain's CDR3 is CASSRGGPGTQYF. The DNA for the CDR3 is TGTGCCAGCAGCCGTGGGGGGCCGGGGACGCAGTATTTT. The chain is built from TRBV7-8 and TRBJ2-3; the D gene could be TRBD1 or TRBD2 (6 bases each). Germline-derived CDR1 and CDR2 are SGHVS and FQNEAQ. V was shortened by 5 bases and J by 9 bases, with 15 bases between the two germline ends. CDR3 length: 13 residues. Combining the CDR3 with reference TRBV7-8 and TRBJ2-3 gives the whole variable domain GAGVSQSPRYKVAKRGQDVALRCDPISGHVSLFWYQQALGQGPEFLTYFQNEAQLDKSGLPSDRFFAERPEGSVSTLKIQRTQQEDSAVYLCASSRGGPGTQYFGPGTRLTVL.

The chain employs TRBV7-9 and TRBJ2-7; 7 bases are a match to TRBD2. CDR1 and CDR2 from the germline V gene are SEHNR and FQNEAQ (reference sequence). The CDR3 is made up of 16 amino acids. The ends lost 4 bases at V and 5 bases at J; junction bases unmatched: 14. The CDR3 protein is CASSSTRDGGGDEQYF. DNA for the CDR3: TGTGCCAGCAGCTCGACCCGGGACGGGGGAGGGGACGAGCAGTACTTC.

The chain has TRBV27 and TRBJ1-4; D is undetermined. The CDR3 is 11 residues long. Germline V CDR1 and CDR2: MNHEY, SMNVEV (reference sequence). The germline V and J ends were trimmed by 8 bases and 7 bases, with 8 bases remaining between them. CDR3 DNA sequence: TGTGCCAGCCGATCCGTTGAAAAACTGTTTTTT. It is translated as CASRSVEKLFF.

This chain uses TRBV30 with TRBJ1-2; a possible D gene is TRBD1 (6 bases). Germline CDR1 GTSNPN, CDR2 SVGIG (reference sequence). The V and J ends lost 3 bases and 8 bases respectively, with 22 bases between them. The CDR3 contains 15 residues. The CDR3 DNA reads as TGTGCCTGGAGGGACAGAACACTCCTACCCCGGGGCTACACCTTC. Amino acids: CAWRDRTLLPRGYTF.

The V and J genes are TRBV28 and TRBJ2-6, with 7 bases lining up with TRBD1. The CDR3 covers 17 residues. Germline trimming cut 6 bases from V and 0 bases from J; bases unmatched to any gene: 8. Germline V gene sequence: CDR1 MDHEN, CDR2 SYDVKM. The CDR3 loop reads CASRPDRVSSGANVLTF. CDR3 DNA: TGTGCCAGCAGACCCGACAGGGTGAGCTCTGGGGCCAACGTCCTGACTTTC.

This clone was counted a single time. The genes are TRBV29-1 and TRBJ1-1, with a weak D call TRBD1 (6 bases). Germline lookup yields CDR1 SQVTM and CDR2 ANQGSEA. The CDR3 length is 14 residues. With 7 bases removed from V and 5 bases from J, the gap between germline ends came to 20 bases. CDR3 nucleotide sequence: TGCAGCGCCGCGGTGGGGGGGGCAAGTACTGAAGCTTTCTTT. Encoded protein: CSAAVGGASTEAFF.

The rearrangement links TRBV23-1 to TRBJ1-5; no definite D call. TRBV23-1 belongs to the ORF category, with a function that is uncertain. The V end was cut by 8 bases, the J end by 2 bases, with 19 bases between. The CDR3 covers 16 residues. The CDR3 nucleotides read TGCGCCAGCCCGGGATCCGTAAAGAAGGGCAATCAGCCCCAGCATTTT. Protein: CASPGSVKKGNQPQHF.

The rearrangement links TRBV7-9 to TRBJ2-1; TRBD2 agrees at 13 bases. The germline CDR1 and CDR2 sequences are SEHNR and FQNEAQ (reference sequence). The CDR3 sequence is 16 residues long. The ends lost 5 bases at V and 9 bases at J; junction bases unmatched: 10. This CDR3 reads CASSTTGLAGASEQFF. The CDR3 DNA is TGTGCCAGCAGCACAACCGGACTAGCGGGAGCTTCTGAGCAGTTCTTC.

The CDR3 coding sequence is TGTGCCAGCAGAACAGTAAACACTGAAGCTTTCTTT. Protein product: CASRTVNTEAFF. This chain connects TRBV6-1 to TRBJ1-1; D is unclear. Trimming took off 6 bases at V and 2 bases at J, with 7 bases between the two ends. Germline V lookup: CDR1 MNHNS, CDR2 SASEGT. This CDR3 has 12 amino acids.

The chain couples TRBV27 to TRBJ1-2, with TRBD1 as a possible D gene (5 bases). Trimming pared 8 bases from V and 4 bases from J, leaving 11 bases between. Germline V lookup: CDR1 MNHEY, CDR2 SMNVEV (reference sequence). The CDR3 runs to 12 residues. Here the CDR3 DNA reads TGTGCCAGCCGGGGACCTTCCTATGGCTACACCTTC. Its protein is CASRGPSYGYTF.